These 17 T cell receptor beta chains were all obtained from the same sample, sequenced in a study of tissue T cells after allogeneic stem cell transplantation. Here immunoSEQ multiplex PCR was the method, and the copy in TCRdb shows in-frame clones only, minus some. This table holds about 17,000 clones, just over 70% found once. The material sequenced was spleen. All receptors come from a female BALB/c mouse in good health. For this strain, the MHC haplotype corresponds to H2-d.

In regard to this clone: The genes are named according to mouse. The CDR3 end is not reached by the read, which stops 1 residue before it; the germline J gene fills it in. J is TRBJ2-4 and V is TRBV5; 8 bases match TRBD2. The CDR3 is 14 amino acids. Per germline, CDR1 LGHNA and CDR2 YNLKQL (reference sequence). V lost 3 bases and J lost 1; bases outside the gene matches: 0. Here the CDR3 reads CASSHWGGQNTLYF. CDR3 DNA, as far as it was read: TGTGCCAGCAGCCACTGGGGGGGTCAAAACACCTTGTAC.

Of note for this clone: These gene names are mouse names. The CDR3 bases that were read are TGTGCCAGCAGCATGACTGGGGGGGCGCGGATTGCAGAAACGCTGTAT. This encodes CASSMTGGARIAETLY. The CDR3 in full is CASSMTGGARIAETLYF. The rearrangement uses TRBV4 and TRBJ2-3; TRBD2 aligns across 12 bases. The CDR3 end falls 1 residue outside the read, so it is completed with the germline J gene. Germline assignment: CDR1 LGHDT and CDR2 YNNKQL (reference sequence). The CDR3 runs to 17 residues. Trimming removed 5 bases from V and 2 bases from J; junction bases left unmatched: 8.

As concerns this clone: Gene names and germline match the mouse. This CDR3 is CASSLGDNSYEQYF. The sequenced part of the CDR3 DNA is TGTGCCAGCAGTTTGGGGGACAACTCCTATGAACAGTAC. This rearrangement joins TRBV14 to TRBJ2-7, with a weak D call TRBD1 (6 bases). The read is 1 residue too short to cover the CDR3 end, so that end is filled in from the germline J gene. This CDR3 has 14 amino acids. Trimming cost V 2 bases and J 0 bases, with 9 bases left between them. Germline V lookup: CDR1 SGHDT, CDR2 FRDEAV.

With respect to this clone: Genes and germline are mouse. Sequencing ends 1 residue short of the CDR3 end; the germline J gene provides the rest. This chain uses TRBV13-2 with TRBJ2-7; D not certain. Germline assignment: CDR1 NNHNN and CDR2 SYGAGS (reference sequence). Deletions cut 2 bases from V and 7 bases from J, with 1 base between. The CDR3 covers 9 residues. CDR3 DNA, as far as it was read: TGTGCCAGCGGTGAAGAACAGTAC. Translated, it gives CASGEEQY. The whole CDR3 region reads CASGEEQYF.

Turning to this clone: The genes are named according to mouse. The CDR3 end falls 1 residue outside the read, so it is completed with the germline J gene. The V and J genes are TRBV20 and TRBJ2-3; 11 nucleotides align to TRBD2. Trimming took 6 bases from V and 3 from J; bases not matched to a gene: 8. CDR3 length: 15 amino acids. Germline values: CDR1 GFQATS, CDR2 STVNSAI. The CDR3 bases that were read are TGTGGTGCCCGACTGGGGGGGGCGAGGGCAGAAACGCTGTAT. It encodes CGARLGGARAETLY. The whole CDR3 protein reads CGARLGGARAETLYF.

Comments on this clone: Gene names and germline match the mouse. Coverage ceases 1 residue before the CDR3 finishes, and the germline J gene fills in the end. The chain combines TRBV31 with TRBJ2-2, with 12 bases aligning to TRBD2. The CDR3 length is 16 residues. The junction had 2 bases not matched to a gene; V was cut back by 3 bases and J by 0 bases. CDR1 and CDR2 (germline): GKSSPN, SITVG. The part of the CDR3 DNA that was read is TGTGCCTGGAGCCGGGACTGGGGGGCAAACACCGGGCAGCTCTAC. Translation gives CAWSRDWGANTGQLY. The complete CDR3 protein is CAWSRDWGANTGQLYF.

On this clone itself: The genes and germline here are from mouse. The read comes to an end 1 residue before the CDR3 does, leaving the germline J gene to fill in the end. The chain links TRBV4 to TRBJ2-7, with 9 bases that match TRBD2. V lost 4 bases and J lost 7; bases outside the gene matches: 5. The CDR3 has 13 residues. Germline CDR1 reads LGHDT; CDR2 reads YNNKQL (reference sequence). The sequenced CDR3 bases are TGTGCCAGCAGCTTGACTGGGGGAGGGGAACAGTAC. This encodes CASSLTGGGEQY. The full CDR3 reads CASSLTGGGEQYF.

A note on this clone: Gene names follow the mouse nomenclature. The read comes to an end 1 residue before the CDR3 does, leaving the germline J gene to fill in the end. This chain connects TRBV1 to TRBJ2-1; TRBD1 matches at 10 bases. This CDR3 has 15 residues. CDR1 NSQYPW and CDR2 LRSPGD come from the germline V gene (reference sequence). Germline trimming cut 3 bases from V and 4 bases from J; bases unmatched to any gene: 3. Here the CDR3 reads CTCSAGQGRYAEQFF. The sequenced CDR3 bases are TGCACCTGCAGTGCGGGACAGGGGAGGTATGCTGAGCAGTTC.

This clone was detected once. Gene and germline names: mouse. The CDR3 end is not reached by the read, which stops 1 residue before it; the germline J gene fills it in. J is TRBJ2-3 and V is TRBV14, with D possibly being TRBD2 (6 bases). The V gene's germline CDR1 is SGHDT and CDR2 FRDEAV. V lost 7 bases and J 0 bases, leaving 12 bases between the germline ends. This CDR3 is built from 14 residues. CDR3 in amino acids: CASVGERSAETLYF. The sequenced part of the CDR3 DNA is TGTGCCAGCGTGGGGGAGAGAAGTGCAGAAACGCTGTAT.

In regard to this clone: The genes are named according to mouse. From the germline J gene comes the end of the CDR3, since the read stops 1 residue before it. The rearrangement joins TRBV13-2 to TRBJ1-3, with D uncertain. Trimming stripped 2 bases from V and 0 bases from J, with 6 bases between. The V gene's germline CDR1 is NNHNN and CDR2 SYGAGS (reference sequence). The CDR3 totals 14 residues. The DNA read from the CDR3 is TGTGCCAGCGGTGACGACAATTCTGGAAATACGCTCTAT. This gives the protein CASGDDNSGNTLY. The whole CDR3 sequence reads CASGDDNSGNTLYF.

Comments on this clone: Gene names follow the mouse nomenclature. The read stops 1 residue short of the end of the CDR3; the missing end is completed from the germline J gene. The chain has TRBV19 and TRBJ1-1; D may be TRBD1 (6 bases). V lost 2 bases and J lost 4, with 9 bases in between. Germline V gives CDR1 FNHDT, CDR2 SITEND (reference sequence). CDR3 length: 13 residues. CDR3 sequence: CASSIRGSTEVFF. The covered CDR3 bases are TGTGCCAGCAGTATCAGGGGCTCCACAGAAGTCTTC.

To note about this clone: All gene names here are mouse names. Read data end 1 residue before the CDR3 end; the end is taken from the germline J gene. The chain combines TRBV20 with TRBJ2-7; maybe TRBD1 (6 bases). The germline gives CDR1 GFQATS, CDR2 STVNSAI. The germline V and J ends were trimmed by 2 bases and 6 bases, with 8 bases remaining between them. This CDR3 has 11 amino acids. The CDR3 protein is CGARQGREQYF. The DNA read from the CDR3 is TGTGGTGCTAGGCAGGGGCGTGAACAGTAC.

Comment on this clone: Germline and genes here are mouse. Read sequence stops 1 residue before the CDR3 end, and the germline J gene provides the missing end. The J gene is TRBJ2-4, the V gene TRBV4; 7 bases agree with TRBD2. The trim removed 5 bases at V and 3 bases at J, leaving 2 bases unmatched. This CDR3 comprises 13 residues. Germline V CDR1 and CDR2: LGHDT, YNNKQL (reference sequence). CDR3 bases read: TGTGCCAGCAGCCCGACTGGGCAAAACACCTTGTAC. Its translation: CASSPTGQNTLY. The entire CDR3 reads CASSPTGQNTLYF.

In regard to this clone: The listed genes are named as in mouse. Read sequence stops 1 residue before the CDR3 end, and the germline J gene provides the missing end. This rearrangement joins TRBV2 to TRBJ2-5, with 9 bases aligning to TRBD2. Germline V lookup: CDR1 LGHNA, CDR2 YSYQKL. V was clipped by 3 bases and J by 4 bases; unmatched bases: 2. The CDR3 consists of 14 residues. CDR3 sequence: CASSQDWGKDTQYF. CDR3 bases read: TGTGCCAGCAGCCAGGACTGGGGCAAAGACACCCAGTAC.

Regarding this clone: Mouse gene names and germline throughout. The read terminates 1 residue ahead of where the CDR3 ends, so the germline J gene completes it. This chain connects TRBV14 to TRBJ2-1; 12 nucleotides match TRBD2. Unmatched junction bases numbered 3, after V lost 5 bases and J lost 3 bases. The CDR3 sequence is 15 residues long. The germline gives CDR1 SGHDT, CDR2 FRDEAV. The CDR3 loop reads CASRDWGGRYAEQFF. The CDR3 DNA, read in part, is TGTGCCAGCAGGGACTGGGGGGGGCGCTATGCTGAGCAGTTC.

In its sample, this clone was seen once. Gene names follow the mouse nomenclature. The read terminates 1 residue ahead of where the CDR3 ends, so the germline J gene completes it. The V call is TRBV20, the J call TRBJ2-5; 7 bases align to TRBD1. CDR3 size: 14 residues. The germline CDR1 and CDR2 sequences are GFQATS and STVNSAI. J lost 5 bases, V lost 0 bases, and 5 bases had no gene match. This chain's CDR3 is CGARDHRGGDTQYF. CDR3 DNA (partial): TGTGGTGCTAGGGACCACAGGGGAGGAGACACCCAGTAC.

As regards this clone: Germline and genes: mouse. The sequenced fragment ends 1 residue before the CDR3 boundary, so the rest is inferred from the germline J gene. The rearrangement uses TRBV4 and TRBJ1-4, with a weak D call TRBD1 (6 bases). The CDR3 runs 16 residues. The ends were cut back, 5 bases at V and 0 bases at J, with 13 bases in the middle. Germline CDR1 and CDR2: LGHDT and YNNKQL (reference sequence). CDR3 DNA (partial): TGTGCCAGCAGCCTAACGTCAGGGGTTTCCAACGAAAGATTATTT. Translating it yields CASSLTSGVSNERLF. The whole CDR3 sequence is CASSLTSGVSNERLFF.